Listed here is a single TCR beta chain. Its target is unknown. cDNA prepared by RNA extraction and subsequent reverse transcription served as the template for sequencing. Method: immunoSEQ multiplex PCR; TCRdb's copy keeps in-frame clones and lacks some. Of some 100,000 clones in the sample, roughly two fifths were seen once. T lymphocytes (CD4+ and CD8+) were sorted from PBMCs. This sample was included in a study of CD8+ T cells in alopecia areata. Study-wide background: A 6-month period off drug followed tofacitinib, which lasted 6 to 18 months.

Regarding the study as a whole: Possibly because of HLA-related factors, TCR sharing was less clear across patients than in mice. Scalp sample data also include resident alphabeta T cells from normal skin.

Germline-derived CDR1 and CDR2 are GTSNPN and SVGIG (reference sequence). Germline trimming cut 0 bases from V and 6 bases from J; bases unmatched to any gene: 3. CDR3 length equals 14 residues. This chain joins TRBV30 and TRBJ2-2; TRBD1 agrees at 8 bases. Specimen: CD4+ T cells sorted from blood. This TCR came from a human donor with alopecia areata. The CDR3 sequence is CAWSVQGASGELFF. In nucleotides, the CDR3 is TGTGCCTGGAGTGTTCAGGGGGCCTCCGGGGAGCTGTTTTTT.